The sequence of this T cell receptor beta chain was determined in a study of blood T cells in healthy people across ages. In the case of this clonotype: Its target is not known.

Study-wide results and limits: Higher naive T cell percentage went strongly together with higher TCR beta diversity.

CDR1 and CDR2 (germline): MNHEY, SVGEGT. The CDR3 covers 16 residues. The germline V and J ends were trimmed by 3 bases and 0 bases, with 14 bases remaining between them. The authors ran a second PCR of about 6 to 11 cycles using a sample-barcoded 5' primer and a J-beta primer mix. All cDNA molecules were each tagged by a template-switch adaptor with 12 random nucleotides. Sequencing of every sample gave 3 million or more CDR3-containing paired-end reads. TCRdb processed the 5' RACE reads anew with MiXCR; each CDR3 protein has one entry. The sample yields over 1,500,000 distinct CDR3 sequences, around half seen once. Samples each had at least 5.5 micrograms of total RNA extracted.

The genes are TRBV6-2 or TRBV6-3 and TRBJ1-1; no firm D call. The clonotype comes from a woman aged 35 to 49 in good health. Sequencing was done on a sample of blood. CDR3 nucleotides: TGTGCCAGCAGTTATAAAGGCAGGACCCTGAACACTGAAGCTTTCTTT. Protein sequence: CASSYKGRTLNTEAFF.